Presented here are 28 T cell receptor beta chains from one specimen sequenced in a study of T-cell reconstitution after alpha-beta-depleted transplantation in children. During its preparation, the TCRbeta library received unique molecular identifiers. TCRdb re-analysed the PCR reads in MiXCR, keeping a single row per CDR3 protein. The sample consists of about 460,000 distinct CDR3 sequences, about an eighth of them appearing once. This material consisted of PBMCs, mostly from graft donor cells, taken 180 days after TCRalphabeta/CD19-depleted stem cell transplant. Receptor source: a female patient aged 2 to 10 who had a stem cell transplant for aplastic anemia, so the T cells may come from the graft donor.

V and J are TRBV28 and TRBJ2-1; 7 nucleotides line up with TRBD2. Germline CDR1 reads MDHEN; CDR2 reads SYDVKM. This CDR3 contains 15 residues. V gave up 4 bases and J gave up 8 bases; unmatched junction bases: 11. The DNA for the CDR3 is TGTGCCAGCAGTTATGGACGCAGCCGGGGGGATGAGCAGTTCTTC. Its translation: CASSYGRSRGDEQFF.

This clonotype turned up a few times. This chain uses TRBV5-1 with TRBJ2-7; TRBD2 matches 7 bases. This CDR3 region has 15 residues. Looked up from germline, CDR1 is SGHRS and CDR2 is YFSETQ. Trimming at V came to 3 bases and at J to 2 bases, leaving 8 bases not matched to a gene. CDR3 sequence (DNA): TGCGCCAGCAGCTGGGGAGGGCTCCAGACCTACGAGCAGTACTTC. Translating gives CASSWGGLQTYEQYF.

The chain links TRBV7-2 to TRBJ2-1; TRBD2 matches 8 bases. The CDR3 is 16 residues long. After removal of 0 bases from V and 3 bases from J, the junction contained 4 bases not matched to a gene. CDR1 is SGHTA, CDR2 FQGNSA, per germline. The CDR3 region has the DNA TGTGCCAGCAGCTTAGCAGCGGGAGTCGGCTACAATGAGCAGTTCTTC. It codes for CASSLAAGVGYNEQFF.

The sample holds many counts of this clonotype. V and J are TRBV10-3 and TRBJ2-2, with TRBD2 matching 15 bases. The germline CDR1 and CDR2 sequences are ENHRY and SYGVKD. This CDR3 has 14 residues. After removal of 8 bases from V and 5 bases from J, the junction contained 0 bases not matched to a gene. In nucleotides, the CDR3 is TGTGCCATCGGGACTAGCGGGAGGACCGGGGAGCTGTTTTTT. Residues: CAIGTSGRTGELFF.

The chain couples TRBV23-1 to TRBJ2-7; 10 nucleotides align to TRBD1. TRBV23-1 falls under the ORF class, with uncertain function. The CDR3 runs 15 residues. V lost 4 bases and J lost 0; bases outside the gene matches: 3. The CDR3 DNA follows: TGCGCCAGCAGTCCGGGACAGGGGCGCTCCTACGAGCAGTACTTC. Its translation is CASSPGQGRSYEQYF.

Only a few counts were recorded for this clonotype. The chain combines TRBV7-9 with TRBJ2-5, with D possibly TRBD2 on 6 matching bases. Trimming stripped 5 bases from V and 5 bases from J, with 15 bases between. The germline V gene encodes CDR1 SEHNR and CDR2 FQNEAQ (reference sequence). The CDR3 has 14 amino acids. The CDR3 loop is CASSLTSPTETQYF. Written as DNA, the CDR3 is TGTGCCAGCAGCCTCACTAGCCCAACTGAGACCCAGTACTTC.

This clonotype has just a few counts. The J gene is TRBJ1-5, the V gene TRBV4-3; no clear D. The V end was cut by 6 bases, the J end by 6 bases, with 15 bases between. Germline values: CDR1 LGHNA, CDR2 YSLEER. The CDR3 runs 14 residues. The CDR3 DNA follows: TGCGCCAGCAGTTCGGTTTGGCAAGGTCAGCCCCAGCATTTT. Its protein product is CASSSVWQGQPQHF.

This clonotype was detected ten times or more. The chain recombines TRBV28 with TRBJ1-2, with D perhaps matching TRBD1 (6 bases). From germline, CDR1 is MDHEN and CDR2 SYDVKM. This CDR3 is 13 amino acids long. V was shortened by 5 bases and J by 6 bases, with 13 bases between the two germline ends. CDR3 nucleotide sequence: TGTGCCAGCAGTCCTGGGACACCCCATGGCTACACCTTC. Its protein product is CASSPGTPHGYTF.

The chain carries TRBV4-3 and TRBJ2-5; D remains unclear. V lost 3 bases, J lost 5 bases, and 13 bases lay in between. Germline loops: CDR1 LGHNA, CDR2 YSLEER. The CDR3 sequence is 14 residues long. DNA for the CDR3: TGCGCCAGCAGCCATACGCTCGGGCGGGAGACCCAGTACTTC. As protein: CASSHTLGRETQYF.

The chain has TRBV12-3 or TRBV12-4 and TRBJ2-1; 10 bases match TRBD2. Unmatched junction bases numbered 16, after V lost 5 bases and J lost 0 bases. The CDR3 has 20 amino acids. The CDR3 reads CASSGGLAVNLRSSYNEQFF. DNA of the CDR3: TGTGCCAGCAGTGGAGGACTAGCGGTCAATTTACGGAGCTCCTACAATGAGCAGTTCTTC.

V usage is TRBV28 and J usage is TRBJ2-5; D ambiguous. V was cut by 3 bases and J by 5 bases, with 19 bases left in between. The germline gives CDR1 MDHEN, CDR2 SYDVKM. This CDR3 region has 16 residues. The DNA of the CDR3 is TGTGCCAGCAGTTTCGGGCTTTGGTCATTAGGGGAGACCCAGTACTTC. This translates into CASSFGLWSLGETQYF.

This clonotype has just a few counts. This chain uses TRBV6-1 with TRBJ2-5; maybe TRBD2 (5 bases). This CDR3 contains 14 residues. V gave up 6 bases and J gave up 5 bases, with 16 bases separating them. Germline-derived CDR1 and CDR2 are MNHNS and SASEGT. CDR3 nucleotides: TGTGCCAGCAGCCCCTTTACTAGGAGGGAGACCCAGTACTTC. Its protein is CASSPFTRRETQYF.

V is TRBV20-1 and J is TRBJ2-3, with 11 bases aligning to TRBD2. The CDR3 has 17 amino acids. Germline CDR1 and CDR2: DFQATT and SNEGSKA (reference sequence). J gave up 0 bases and V 5 bases, and 10 bases lay outside the gene matches. CDR3 amino acids: CSALAGGNPTSTDTQYF. In DNA form, the CDR3 reads TGCAGTGCTTTAGCGGGAGGGAACCCCACTAGCACAGATACGCAGTATTTT.

The gene calls are TRBV6-2 or TRBV6-3 and TRBJ2-3, with TRBD1 as a possible D gene (7 bases). This CDR3 has 19 residues. V was shortened by 0 bases and J by 4 bases, with 23 bases between the two germline ends. Germline V gene data show CDR1 as MNHEY and CDR2 as SVGEGT. CDR3 DNA: TGTGCCAGCAGTTACTCGAGTCCCGGGACAGAGGAGGGCCCAGATACGCAGTATTTT. As protein: CASSYSSPGTEEGPDTQYF.

The J gene is TRBJ2-3, the V gene TRBV28, with D perhaps TRBD2 (6 bases). V dropped 11 bases and J dropped 0 bases, with 15 bases sitting between them. This CDR3 has 14 amino acids. Germline CDR1 and CDR2: MDHEN and SYDVKM. In DNA, the CDR3 is TGTGCCGGCTCTGGGGGGAATAGCACAGATACGCAGTATTTT. Residues: CAGSGGNSTDTQYF.

The table lists this clonotype with a few counts. The chain recombines TRBV11-1 with TRBJ2-1; TRBD2 matches 14 bases. The ends lost 7 bases at V and 3 bases at J; junction bases unmatched: 11. The germline V gene encodes CDR1 SGHAT and CDR2 FQDESV (reference sequence). CDR3 length: 18 residues. This CDR3 reads CASKSFGTSGSVYNEQFF. The CDR3 nucleotides read TGTGCCAGCAAATCTTTTGGGACTAGCGGGAGTGTCTACAATGAGCAGTTCTTC.

This chain links TRBV24-1 with TRBJ2-5, with D possibly being TRBD2 (6 bases). The germline gives CDR1 KGHDR, CDR2 SFDVKD. The V end was cut by 10 bases, the J end by 2 bases, with 13 bases between. This CDR3 comprises 13 residues. CDR3 residues: CATARGEQETQYF. The CDR3 nucleotides read TGTGCCACTGCTCGCGGGGAACAAGAGACCCAGTACTTC.

The rearrangement links TRBV10-3 to TRBJ2-1, with D possibly being TRBD2 (5 bases). CDR3 length: 14 residues. Germline-derived CDR1 and CDR2 are ENHRY and SYGVKD. Trimming cost V 6 bases and J 6 bases, with 15 bases left between them. CDR3 sequence reads: CAISPPAGSNEQFF. The CDR3 bases are TGTGCCATCAGCCCCCCTGCGGGTAGCAATGAGCAGTTCTTC.

In its sample, this clonotype was seen many times. The chain combines TRBV3-1 with TRBJ2-2, with D unresolved. Between the trimmed V and J ends, which lost 4 bases and 2 bases, there was a span of 8 bases. The V gene's germline CDR1 is LGHDT and CDR2 YNNKEL (reference sequence). The CDR3 totals 14 residues. DNA of the CDR3: TGTGCCAGCAGCCCGGGCCTTAACACCGGGGAGCTGTTTTTT. Residues: CASSPGLNTGELFF.

This clonotype was counted ten times or more. The V gene is TRBV7-9, the J gene TRBJ1-5; no clear D gene. This CDR3 has 16 amino acids. CDR1 SEHNR and CDR2 FQNEAQ come from the germline V gene (reference sequence). V dropped 4 bases and J dropped 0 bases, with 13 bases sitting between them. The CDR3 sequence is CASSSGRTNSNQPQHF. The CDR3 coding sequence is TGTGCCAGCAGCTCCGGGCGGACTAATAGCAATCAGCCCCAGCATTTT.

V usage is TRBV7-9 and J usage is TRBJ1-4; D call uncertain. V was cut by 5 bases and J by 11 bases, with 24 bases left in between. Germline CDR1 SEHNR, CDR2 FQNEAQ (reference sequence). The CDR3 extends over 16 amino acids. CDR3 coding DNA: TGTGCCAGCAGCCGCAGAAACATGGGTTCTCATGGCAAACTGTTTTTT. Its protein is CASSRRNMGSHGKLFF.

This clonotype was seen only a few times. The chain has TRBV29-1 and TRBJ1-2, with D unresolved. Deletions cut 6 bases from V and 8 bases from J, with 16 bases between. The CDR3 covers 12 residues. CDR1 and CDR2 from the germline V gene are SQVTM and ANQGSEA. The CDR3 reads CSVELGMRGYTF. The CDR3 region has the DNA TGCAGCGTCGAGCTGGGGATGAGGGGCTACACCTTC.

J is TRBJ2-5 and V is TRBV6-5, with 13 positions matching TRBD2. The V and J ends lost 0 bases and 3 bases, in that order; junction bases with no gene match: 7. Looked up from germline, CDR1 is MNHEY and CDR2 is SVGAGI. This CDR3 contains 18 residues. DNA of the CDR3: TGTGCCAGCAGTTACTCGTTTCCCGGGACTAGCGGGAAAGAGACCCAGTACTTC. It specifies CASSYSFPGTSGKETQYF.

This clonotype was counted a few times. The rearrangement links TRBV20-1 to TRBJ2-3; 8 nucleotides agree with TRBD1. Germline loops: CDR1 DFQATT, CDR2 SNEGSKA (reference sequence). After removal of 2 bases from V and 5 bases from J, the junction contained 15 bases not matched to a gene. The CDR3 loop spans 17 amino acids. For the CDR3, the DNA is TGCAGTGCTAGACCCTACCATCGGACAGGGTCCGGAGATACGCAGTATTTT. Translating gives CSARPYHRTGSGDTQYF.

This clonotype has only a few counts. The gene calls are TRBV25-1 and TRBJ2-1; the D gene could be TRBD1 or TRBD2 (5 bases each). V gave up 2 bases and J gave up 5 bases, with 16 bases separating them. The CDR3 loop spans 16 amino acids. Germline loops: CDR1 MGHDK, CDR2 SYGVNS. This chain's CDR3 is CASSEGGREFHNEQFF. The CDR3, as DNA: TGTGCCAGCAGTGAAGGCGGCAGGGAGTTTCACAATGAGCAGTTCTTC.

The chain is built from TRBV29-1 and TRBJ2-1; no clear D gene. CDR3 length: 14 residues. The V end lost 4 bases, the J end lost 10 bases, and 20 bases lay between the germline ends. Per the germline V gene, CDR1 is SQVTM and CDR2 is ANQGSEA. CDR3 sequence: CSVVVGPTHIEQFF. The CDR3 nucleotides read TGCAGCGTTGTGGTGGGCCCGACTCATATCGAGCAGTTCTTC.

J is TRBJ2-7 and V is TRBV11-2; 11 bases agree with TRBD2. Germline assignment: CDR1 SGHAT and CDR2 FQNNGV. V lost 3 bases and J lost 7; bases outside the gene matches: 8. This CDR3 spans 15 amino acids. For the CDR3, the DNA is TGTGCCAGCAGCTTCCTAGCGGGAGGCTGGGGGGAGCAGTACGTC. Translating it yields CASSFLAGGWGEQYV.

V gene TRBV27 combines with J gene TRBJ1-5; tentatively, D is TRBD1 (6 bases). Per germline, CDR1 MNHEY and CDR2 SMNVEV (reference sequence). V was cut by 8 bases and J by 3 bases, with 11 bases left in between. The CDR3 is 13 amino acids. The chain's CDR3 is CASAYRVNQPQHF. The CDR3 coding sequence is TGTGCCAGCGCGTACAGGGTCAATCAGCCCCAGCATTTT.